This paragraph reports one TCR beta chain. These data are taken from a study of shared clonotypes between healthy human individuals. The assay was immunoSEQ multiplex PCR, and TCRdb's table has in-frame clones only and misses some. The sample lists more than 400,000 clones; over 75% were seen once. Germline-derived CDR1 and CDR2 are MDHEN and SYDVKM. J lost 4 bases, V lost 1 base, and 10 bases had no gene match. The CDR3 extends over 17 amino acids. This sequence was found in a middle-aged woman in good health. Some clones in this sample may be carry-over from other donors' samples. Sequencing used PBMCs. The chain employs TRBV28 and TRBJ1-5; 7 bases line up with TRBD1. CDR3 DNA: TGTGCCAGCAGTTTATATTATAGACAGGGCGGGAATCAGCCCCAGCATTTT. It encodes CASSLYYRQGGNQPQHF. The full variable domain, in which reference TRBV28 and TRBJ1-5 provide the parts outside the CDR3, is DVKVTQSSRYLVKRTGEKVFLECVQDMDHENMFWYRQDPGLGLRLIYFSYDVKMKEKGDIPEGYSVSREKKERFSLILESASTNQTSMYLCASSLYYRQGGNQPQHFGDGTRLSIL.